This T cell receptor beta chain is drawn from a study of blood T cell repertoires in COVID-19 (dated by TCRdb to about 2020). Regarding the research as a whole: The collaborator samples originated in the United States, Italy and Spain and spanned the acute and convalescent phases of COVID-19. The prospective study material was composed of cDNA or gDNA derived from T cells, B-cell-depleted T cells, or PBMCs. Subjects who had been exposed to COVID-19, were actively infected with it, or had recovered from it provided the deeply sampled blood TCRbeta repertoires that made up the dataset. The repertoires were released in a freely available public database meant as a resource for research on the immune response to SARS-CoV-2. Samples were obtained from the ongoing ImmuneRACE study (first 160 participants) and from 1,254 subjects provided by 6 global collaborators. Nearly every sample came with metadata listing a de-identified subject ID, COVID-19 status, age in years and sex. Where available, HLA class I and class II types were obtained from metadata supplied by the sample provider rather than from assay-based typing.

With respect to this clone: The antigen it recognizes is unknown. The record has no base qualities; no much larger clone is one base away.

General conclusions and limits of the study: The amount of clinical and demographic metadata varied by source and participant and was provided uncurated.

The germline V gene (reference sequence) supplies CDR1 MNHNY and CDR2 SVGAGI. Trimming takes 5 bases from V and 1 base from J, and the germline ends sit 9 bases apart. From the cysteine through the phenylalanine, the CDR3 covers 14 amino acids. Left in the record is the CDR3 DNA by itself, 42 bases read in frame from the first base. Whole blood was collected in K2EDTA tubes by collaborating institutions according to the institutions' own protocols. Collaborator samples were shipped for TCRbeta analysis as frozen whole blood, isolated PBMCs, or DNA extracted from either sample type. The immunoSEQ Assay, a bias-controlled multiplex PCR, was used to amplify TCRbeta CDR3 regions from genomic DNA. As for how the authors treated the data: Within the assay, amplification of reference gene primers was used to estimate how many nucleated cells each sample contained. To quantify the absolute abundance of each unique TCRbeta CDR3 rearrangement, sequence reads were collapsed and filtered. For each sample, productive Simpson clonality was calculated as the square root of Simpson's diversity index over productive rearrangements. Drawn from immuneACCESS, this table holds only the in-frame rearrangements with V and J called that TCRdb kept. Clones are partly lost; checked studies trace under half to an unresolved V gene and leave the rest unexplained. V and J calls and clone size come straight from that table; D and trimming were deduced from the DNA. This sample lists 190,000 or so clones; more than 75% were detected once. The top ten clones comprise 2.7% of the sample.

The V and J segments used are TRBV6-6 and TRBJ1-5, with a weak D call of TRBD1 (6 bases match). Sequenced input: peripheral blood. This receptor was identified in a man aged 35 to 55 with active or convalescent COVID-19. The bases are TGTGCCAGCAGTGCAGACAGGAGCAATCAGCCCCAGCATTTT. It specifies CASSADRSNQPQHF.